This T cell receptor beta chain originates from a study of blood T cell repertoires in COVID-19. About the research overall: PBMCs, B-cell-depleted T cells, or T cells provided the cDNA or gDNA that made up the material.

CDR1 and CDR2 from the germline V gene are MNHEY and SMNVEV (reference sequence). The CDR3 spans 16 residues. J gave up 4 bases and V 6 bases, and 12 bases lay outside the gene matches. Produced via immunoSEQ multiplex PCR; TCRdb's table is partial and in-frame only. The table lists roughly 15,000 clones, more than 65% of them singletons. The sequencing input was peripheral blood. This TCR derives from a woman aged 70 to 79 with active COVID-19. The chain combines TRBV27 with TRBJ1-5; 7 nucleotides align to TRBD1. The CDR3 loop reads CASSPTGTRVNQPQHF. As DNA, the CDR3 is TGTGCCAGCAGCCCGACAGGGACGAGAGTTAATCAGCCCCAGCATTTT.